Shown below are 5 T cell receptor beta chains from a single sample sequenced in a study of T cells expressing NK-cell markers. For each CDR3 protein, TCRdb gives one entry from its re-call of the 5' RACE reads, without DNA. The listing contains 400,000 to 500,000 distinct CDR3 sequences. Sequences were obtained from blood T cells: a sorted CD56 or NKG2C T cell subset, CD4+ or CD8+ T cells, or bulk PBMC T cells (not recorded which). These receptors were taken from a woman between 18 and 70 years old in good health.

The V gene is TRBV7-2, the J gene TRBJ2-1; TCRdb lists TRBD2, though no DNA is available to test this call. CDR1 and CDR2 from the germline V gene are SGHTA and FQGNSA. The CDR3 contains 15 residues. The CDR3 loop reads CASSLRGRADNEQFF.

The chain carries TRBV5-6 and TRBJ2-1; TCRdb calls TRBD2, which cannot be checked without DNA. The CDR3 has 15 residues. The germline V gene has CDR1 SGHDT and CDR2 YYEEEE. The CDR3 loop is CASSLSSGGAHEQFF. Supplemented by reference TRBV5-6 and TRBJ2-1, the full variable domain reads DAGVTQSPTHLIKTRGQQVTLRCSPKSGHDTVSWYQQALGQGPQFIFQYYEEEERQRGNFPDRFSGHQFPNYSSELNVNALLLGDSALYLCASSLSSGGAHEQFFGPGTRLTVL.

This sequence joins TRBV12-3 or TRBV12-4 and TRBJ2-2; TCRdb outputs TRBD2, but without DNA this stays unchecked. This CDR3 has 15 amino acids. This CDR3 reads CASRFRFSGTGELFF.

J is TRBJ2-5 and V is TRBV29-1; the TCRdb D gene call, TRBD1, has no DNA to confirm it. This CDR3 has 13 amino acids. The V gene's germline CDR1 is SQVTM and CDR2 ANQGSEA. The CDR3 spells CSVETGGGETQYF.

The V gene is TRBV10-3, the J gene TRBJ2-7; with no DNA, the TCRdb D assignment of TRBD2 cannot be verified. This CDR3 spans 15 amino acids. The V gene's germline CDR1 is ENHRY and CDR2 SYGVKD. CDR3 in amino acids: CAISGQTSGRSEQYF.